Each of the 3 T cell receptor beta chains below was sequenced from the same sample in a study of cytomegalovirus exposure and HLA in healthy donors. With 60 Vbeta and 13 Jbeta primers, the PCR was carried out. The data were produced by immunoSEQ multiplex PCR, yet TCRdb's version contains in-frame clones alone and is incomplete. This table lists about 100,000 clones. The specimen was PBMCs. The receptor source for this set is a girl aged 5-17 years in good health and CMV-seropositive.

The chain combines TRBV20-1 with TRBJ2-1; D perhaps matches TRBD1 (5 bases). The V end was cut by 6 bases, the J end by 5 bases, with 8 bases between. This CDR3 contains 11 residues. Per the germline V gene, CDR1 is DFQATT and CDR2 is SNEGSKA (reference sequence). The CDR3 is CSANRNNEQFF. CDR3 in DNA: TGCAGTGCCAACAGGAACAATGAGCAGTTCTTC.

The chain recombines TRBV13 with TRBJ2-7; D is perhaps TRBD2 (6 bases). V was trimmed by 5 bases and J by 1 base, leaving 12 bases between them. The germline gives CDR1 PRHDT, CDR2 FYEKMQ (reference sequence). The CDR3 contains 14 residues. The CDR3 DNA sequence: TGTGCCAGCAGCCTTGGCGGGGCTTCCTACGAGCAGTACGTC. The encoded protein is CASSLGGASYEQYV.

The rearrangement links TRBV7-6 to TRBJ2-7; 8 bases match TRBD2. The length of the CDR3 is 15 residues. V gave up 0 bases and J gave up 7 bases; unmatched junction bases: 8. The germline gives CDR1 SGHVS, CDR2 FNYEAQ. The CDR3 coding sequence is TGTGCCAGCAGCTTAGCTTTCGGGGGGGCAAATGAGCAGTACTTC. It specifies CASSLAFGGANEQYF.